The present entry profiles one T cell receptor beta chain with its context. Template: tumor biopsy or peripheral blood genomic DNA, roughly 550-6,500 ng per sample. Measured with immunoSEQ multiplex PCR; TCRdb has only the in-frame clones, and not every one. The table records about 25,000 clones, around four fifths of them present only once. This sample was taken from a study of T cells in tumors after PD-1 blockade. V lost 2 bases, J lost 5 bases, and 7 bases stayed unmatched. The CDR3 is made up of 14 amino acids. Germline V gene data show CDR1 as SGHKS and CDR2 as YYEKEE (reference sequence). The chain joins TRBV5-5 to TRBJ2-7, with 7 bases aligning to TRBD1. This specimen was PBMCs, taken after anti-PD-1 treatment. This receptor was taken from a human donor with basal cell carcinoma. The CDR3 DNA reads TGTGCCAGCAGCTTAGACAGGGTAAGAAACGAGCAGTACTTC. Protein product: CASSLDRVRNEQYF.